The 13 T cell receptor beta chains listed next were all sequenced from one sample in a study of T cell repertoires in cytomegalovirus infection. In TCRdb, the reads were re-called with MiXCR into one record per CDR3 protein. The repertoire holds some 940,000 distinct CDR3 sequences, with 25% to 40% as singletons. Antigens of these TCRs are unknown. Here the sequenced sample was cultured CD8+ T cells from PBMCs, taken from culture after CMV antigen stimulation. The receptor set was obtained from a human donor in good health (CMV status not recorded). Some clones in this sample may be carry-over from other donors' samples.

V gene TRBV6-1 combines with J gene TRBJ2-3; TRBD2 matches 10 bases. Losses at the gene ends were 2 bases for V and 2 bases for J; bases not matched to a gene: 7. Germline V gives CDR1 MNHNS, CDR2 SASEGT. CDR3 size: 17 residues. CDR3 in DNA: TGTGCCAGCAGTGAAAGGGAGCGGGGGGGTGTCACAGATACGCAGTATTTT. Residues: CASSERERGGVTDTQYF.

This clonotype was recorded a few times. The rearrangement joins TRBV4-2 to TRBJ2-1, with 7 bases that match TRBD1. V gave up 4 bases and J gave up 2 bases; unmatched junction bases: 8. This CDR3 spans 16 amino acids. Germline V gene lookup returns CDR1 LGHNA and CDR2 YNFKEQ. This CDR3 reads CASSPPGQVPYNEQFF. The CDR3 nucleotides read TGTGCCAGCAGCCCCCCCGGACAGGTTCCCTACAATGAGCAGTTCTTC.

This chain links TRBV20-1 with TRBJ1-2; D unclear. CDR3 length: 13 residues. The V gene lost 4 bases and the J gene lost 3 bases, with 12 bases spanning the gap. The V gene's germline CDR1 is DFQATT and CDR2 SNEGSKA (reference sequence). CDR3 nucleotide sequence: TGCAGTGCTATTAATTCAGCCGACTATGGCTACACCTTC. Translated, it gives CSAINSADYGYTF.

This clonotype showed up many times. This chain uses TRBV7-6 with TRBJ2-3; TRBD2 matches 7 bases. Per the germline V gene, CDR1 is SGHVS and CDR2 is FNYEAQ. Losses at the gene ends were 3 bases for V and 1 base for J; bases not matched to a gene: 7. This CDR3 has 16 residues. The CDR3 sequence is CASSFTGTTRTDTQYF. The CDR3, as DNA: TGTGCCAGCAGCTTTACCGGGACTACCCGCACAGATACGCAGTATTTT.

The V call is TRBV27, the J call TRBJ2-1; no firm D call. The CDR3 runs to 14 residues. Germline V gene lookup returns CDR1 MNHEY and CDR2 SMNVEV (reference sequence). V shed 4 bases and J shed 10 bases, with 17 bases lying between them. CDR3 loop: CASSSIPHLFEQFF. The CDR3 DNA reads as TGTGCCAGCAGTTCCATTCCACATCTTTTCGAGCAGTTCTTC.

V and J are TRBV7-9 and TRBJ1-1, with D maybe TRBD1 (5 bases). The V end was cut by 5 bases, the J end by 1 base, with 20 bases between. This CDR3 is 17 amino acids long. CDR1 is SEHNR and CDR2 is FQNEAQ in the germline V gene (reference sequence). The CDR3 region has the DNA TGTGCCAGCAGCCTGCCCCCAGGGAATTGGTCGAACACTGAAGCTTTCTTT. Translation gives CASSLPPGNWSNTEAFF.

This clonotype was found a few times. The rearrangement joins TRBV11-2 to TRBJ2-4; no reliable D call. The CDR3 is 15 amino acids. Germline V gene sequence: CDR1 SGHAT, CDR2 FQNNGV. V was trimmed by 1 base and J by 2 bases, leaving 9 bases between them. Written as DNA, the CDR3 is TGTGCCAGCAGCTTAGCTCCTTTGACCAAAAACATTCAGTACTTC. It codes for CASSLAPLTKNIQYF.

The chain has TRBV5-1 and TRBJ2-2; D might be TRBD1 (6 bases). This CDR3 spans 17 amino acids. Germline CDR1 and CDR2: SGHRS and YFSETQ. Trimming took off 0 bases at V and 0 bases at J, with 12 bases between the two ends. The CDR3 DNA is TGCGCCAGCAGCTTGGCCGGTTCAGGGGCGAACACCGGGGAGCTGTTTTTT. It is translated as CASSLAGSGANTGELFF.

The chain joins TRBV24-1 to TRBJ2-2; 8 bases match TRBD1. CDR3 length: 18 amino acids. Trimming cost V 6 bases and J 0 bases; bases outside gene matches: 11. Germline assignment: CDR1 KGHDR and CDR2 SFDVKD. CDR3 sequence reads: CATSSQIRTGPNTGELFF. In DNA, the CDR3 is TGTGCCACCAGTTCCCAGATCCGGACAGGGCCGAACACCGGGGAGCTGTTTTTT.

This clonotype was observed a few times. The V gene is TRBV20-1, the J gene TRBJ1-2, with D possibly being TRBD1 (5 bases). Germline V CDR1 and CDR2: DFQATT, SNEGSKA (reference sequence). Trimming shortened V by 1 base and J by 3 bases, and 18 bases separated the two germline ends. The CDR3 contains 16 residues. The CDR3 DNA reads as TGCAGTGCTAGAGTTGACGGGGGGAAGGAGTACTATGGCTACACCTTC. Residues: CSARVDGGKEYYGYTF.

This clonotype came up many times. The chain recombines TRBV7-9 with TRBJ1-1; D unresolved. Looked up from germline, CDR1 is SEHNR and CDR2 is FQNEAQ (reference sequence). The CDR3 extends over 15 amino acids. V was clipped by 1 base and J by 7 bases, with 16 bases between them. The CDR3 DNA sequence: TGTGCCAGCAGCTTAGGGGCCGGGTCGAGAGGTGAAGCTTTCTTT. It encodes CASSLGAGSRGEAFF.

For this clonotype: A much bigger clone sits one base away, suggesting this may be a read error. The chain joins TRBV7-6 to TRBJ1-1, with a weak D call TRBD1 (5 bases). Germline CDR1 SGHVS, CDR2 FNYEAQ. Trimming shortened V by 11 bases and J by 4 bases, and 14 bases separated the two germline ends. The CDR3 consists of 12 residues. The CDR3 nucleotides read TGTGCCTCCGACGGGGCGCGCACTGAAGCTTTCTTT. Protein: CASDGARTEAFF. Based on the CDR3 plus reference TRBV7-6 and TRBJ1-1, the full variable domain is GAGVSQSPRYKVTKRGQDVALRCDPISGHVSLYWYRQALGQGPEFLTYFNYEAQQDKSGLPNDRFSAERPEGSISTLTIQRTEQRDSAMYRCASDGARTEAFFGQGTRLTVV.

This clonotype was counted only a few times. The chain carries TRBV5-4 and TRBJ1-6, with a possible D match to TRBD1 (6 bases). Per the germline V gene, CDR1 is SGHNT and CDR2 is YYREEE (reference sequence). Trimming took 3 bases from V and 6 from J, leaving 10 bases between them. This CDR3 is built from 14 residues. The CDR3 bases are TGTGCCAGCAGCTCAGGGGCAATTAATTCACCCCTCCACTTT. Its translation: CASSSGAINSPLHF.